Shown below are 26 T cell receptor beta chains from a single sample sequenced in a study of blood T cell repertoires in COVID-19. Data came from immunoSEQ multiplex PCR; TCRdb stores just in-frame clones and leaves some out. This table holds 70,000 to 100,000 clones, approximately 88% found once. The sample comprised peripheral blood. These receptors came from a middle-aged man with COVID-19, enrolled during active disease.

This chain joins TRBV5-4 and TRBJ1-4; D gene unclear. The CDR3 has 15 residues. V was shortened by 4 bases and J by 8 bases, with 18 bases between the two germline ends. From germline, CDR1 is SGHNT and CDR2 YYREEE (reference sequence). In DNA form, the CDR3 reads TGTGCCAGCAGCCCTGTCACCGACGGAGGGGAAAAACTGTTTTTT. Protein sequence: CASSPVTDGGEKLFF.

This clone showed up just a few times. This chain joins TRBV9 and TRBJ1-2; maybe TRBD1 (5 bases). Germline CDR1 reads SGDLS; CDR2 reads YYNGEE. This CDR3 is 13 amino acids long. The V gene lost 0 bases and the J gene lost 2 bases, with 5 bases spanning the gap. CDR3 sequence reads: CASSVGTNYGYTF. The CDR3 region has the DNA TGTGCCAGCAGCGTAGGGACAAACTATGGCTACACCTTC.

This clone was seen just once. The V gene is TRBV4-1, the J gene TRBJ1-4, with TRBD1 identical over 11 bases. Germline V lookup: CDR1 MGHRA, CDR2 YSYEKL. Trimming cost V 4 bases and J 4 bases; bases outside gene matches: 8. CDR3 length: 17 residues. The CDR3 bases are TGCGCCAGCAGCCTGATGGGGACAGGGGGTTTTAATGAAAAACTGTTTTTT. It yields the protein CASSLMGTGGFNEKLFF.

There are a few counts of this clone. The V call is TRBV16, the J call TRBJ1-2; no clear D gene. V gave up 2 bases and J gave up 6 bases, with 13 bases separating them. In germline, CDR1 is KGHSY, CDR2 FQNENV. The CDR3 is made up of 14 amino acids. CDR3 protein: CASSQTPTLDGYTF. DNA of the CDR3: TGTGCCAGCAGCCAAACCCCGACTTTAGATGGCTACACCTTC.

The chain links TRBV28 to TRBJ1-2; 9 bases agree with TRBD1. Trimming at V came to 5 bases and at J to 5 bases, leaving 12 bases not matched to a gene. CDR3 size: 16 residues. Germline V gene data show CDR1 as MDHEN and CDR2 as SYDVKM. CDR3 sequence: CASSPHTGGRGYGYTF. The CDR3 DNA follows: TGTGCCAGCAGTCCCCATACAGGGGGCAGAGGGTATGGCTACACCTTC.

CDR3 DNA sequence: TGTGCCAGCAGCGTACTTACAGAGAACACTGAAGCTTTCTTT. Translated: CASSVLTENTEAFF. The chain employs TRBV9 and TRBJ1-1; no firm D call. The CDR3 totals 14 residues. The germline V and J ends were trimmed by 1 base and 1 base, with 8 bases remaining between them. Germline CDR1 and CDR2: SGDLS and YYNGEE.

The chain recombines TRBV15 with TRBJ1-1, with D tentatively TRBD1 (6 bases). There are 15 residues in the CDR3. In germline, CDR1 is LNHNV, CDR2 YYDKDF (reference sequence). V shed 3 bases and J shed 1 base, with 12 bases lying between them. CDR3 sequence: CATSRNRDPNTEAFF. In DNA, the CDR3 is TGTGCCACCAGCAGGAACAGGGACCCGAACACTGAAGCTTTCTTT. Full variable domain (outside the CDR3, taken from reference TRBV15 and TRBJ1-1): DAMVIQNPRYQVTQFGKPVTLSCSQTLNHNVMYWYQQKSSQAPKLLFHYYDKDFNNEADTPDNFQSRRPNTSFCFLDIRSPGLGDTAMYLCATSRNRDPNTEAFFGQGTRLTVV.

In DNA, the CDR3 is TGTGCCATCAGTGAGTCTAGGGCGGGACACCAAGAGACCCAGTACTTC. Its protein product is CAISESRAGHQETQYF. The J gene is TRBJ2-5, the V gene TRBV10-3, with a weak D call TRBD2 (6 bases). Trimming shortened V by 0 bases and J by 0 bases, and 11 bases separated the two germline ends. Germline-derived CDR1 and CDR2 are ENHRY and SYGVKD. The length of the CDR3 is 16 residues.

The count of this clone is one. The chain recombines TRBV29-1 with TRBJ1-2; 7 bases agree with TRBD1. CDR1 is SQVTM, CDR2 ANQGSEA, per germline. V dropped 4 bases and J dropped 7; count of bases not matched to a gene: 9. This CDR3 region has 13 residues. The CDR3 coding sequence is TGCAGCGTTGCTCTGACAGGGATAGGTGGCTACACCTTC. Translating it yields CSVALTGIGGYTF.

J is TRBJ2-5 and V is TRBV6-5; 7 bases are a match to TRBD2. V trimming: 0 bases; J trimming: 4 bases; junction bases outside the gene matches: 5. This CDR3 comprises 15 residues. CDR1 is MNHEY, CDR2 SVGAGI, per germline. CDR3 protein: CASSYSMGGGETQYF. CDR3 coding DNA: TGTGCCAGCAGTTACTCGATGGGGGGGGGAGAGACCCAGTACTTC.

The DNA of the CDR3 is TGTGCCAGCAGCCTTAGACAGGGCGTCGATGAGCAGTTCTTC. Encoded protein: CASSLRQGVDEQFF. This chain links TRBV3-1 (or the pseudogene TRBV3-2) with TRBJ2-1; 7 bases line up with TRBD1. Unmatched junction bases numbered 8, after V lost 4 bases and J lost 8 bases. This CDR3 contains 14 residues. Germline assignment: CDR1 LGHDT and CDR2 YNNKEL (reference sequence).

The J gene is TRBJ1-2, the V gene TRBV5-4; a weak D match, TRBD1 (6 bases). Germline assignment: CDR1 SGHNT and CDR2 YYREEE (reference sequence). There are 12 residues in the CDR3. The V end was cut by 4 bases, the J end by 8 bases, with 12 bases between. CDR3 amino acids: CASSITDRGYTF. CDR3 nucleotide sequence: TGTGCCAGCAGCATAACGGACAGAGGCTACACCTTC.

This clone has a single count. V is TRBV6-2 or TRBV6-3 and J is TRBJ1-6; D gene ambiguous. Between the trimmed V and J ends, which lost 0 bases and 4 bases, there was a span of 7 bases. Germline V gives CDR1 MNHEY, CDR2 SVGEGT. This CDR3 spans 15 amino acids. Here the CDR3 reads CASSYSKQYNSPLHF. The CDR3 DNA is TGTGCCAGCAGTTACTCGAAACAGTATAATTCACCCCTCCACTTT.

This chain uses TRBV11-2 with TRBJ2-1, with 12 positions matching TRBD2. CDR1 is SGHAT and CDR2 is FQNNGV in the germline V gene. The CDR3 has 15 amino acids. Trimming took 4 bases from V and 8 from J; bases not matched to a gene: 6. CDR3 residues: CASSSGLAGLYEQFF. The CDR3 coding sequence is TGTGCCAGCAGCTCCGGACTAGCGGGGTTGTATGAGCAGTTCTTC.

The CDR3 reads CASNGLIQETQYF. The CDR3 DNA sequence: TGTGCCAGCAACGGACTGATCCAAGAGACCCAGTACTTC. V is TRBV2 and J is TRBJ2-5, with D possibly TRBD2 on 5 matching bases. CDR1 is SNHLY and CDR2 is FYNNEI in the germline V gene. This CDR3 contains 13 residues. Trimming removed 7 bases from V and 1 base from J, with 10 bases in between.

This sequence joins TRBV15 and TRBJ2-7; TRBD1 matches 10 bases. With 8 bases clipped from V and 6 bases from J, the junction kept 16 bases outside the gene matches. Germline loops: CDR1 LNHNV, CDR2 YYDKDF (reference sequence). The CDR3 sequence is 16 residues long. DNA of the CDR3: TGTGCCACCTCCAGCCGGGGACAGGGGCGTCGATCCGAGCAGTACTTC. Protein: CATSSRGQGRRSEQYF.

V usage is TRBV5-4 and J usage is TRBJ2-2, with 8 bases that match TRBD1. The length of the CDR3 is 15 residues. The germline CDR1 and CDR2 sequences are SGHNT and YYREEE (reference sequence). Trimming cost V 2 bases and J 4 bases; bases outside gene matches: 4. CDR3 DNA: TGTGCCAGCAGCTTCAGACAGGGGCTCACCGGGGAGCTGTTTTTT. The encoded protein is CASSFRQGLTGELFF. Based on the CDR3 plus reference TRBV5-4 and TRBJ2-2, the full variable domain is ETGVTQSPTHLIKTRGQQVTLRCSSQSGHNTVSWYQQALGQGPQFIFQYYREEENGRGNFPPRFSGLQFPNYSSELNVNALELDDSALYLCASSFRQGLTGELFFGEGSRLTVL.

The chain carries TRBV13 and TRBJ1-2; D possibly corresponds to TRBD1 (6 bases). V lost 0 bases, J lost 6 bases, and 20 bases lay in between. In germline, CDR1 is PRHDT, CDR2 FYEKMQ (reference sequence). There are 17 residues in the CDR3. The CDR3 is CASSLGLPGHLRHGYTF. Written as DNA, the CDR3 is TGTGCCAGCAGCTTAGGCCTTCCGGGACACTTGCGACATGGCTACACCTTC.

The chain links TRBV9 to TRBJ1-3; TRBD1 agrees at 7 bases. The germline gives CDR1 SGDLS, CDR2 YYNGEE. The CDR3 has 16 amino acids. J gave up 0 bases and V 3 bases, and 6 bases lay outside the gene matches. DNA for the CDR3: TGTGCCAGCAGCGGGATGGGACAGCCCTCTGGAAACACCATATATTTT. This sequence encodes CASSGMGQPSGNTIYF.

This rearrangement joins TRBV5-4 to TRBJ2-5; tentatively, D is TRBD2 (6 bases). Germline values: CDR1 SGHNT, CDR2 YYREEE (reference sequence). There are 14 residues in the CDR3. Trimming left V 4 bases short and J 5 bases short, with 15 bases between. In DNA, the CDR3 is TGTGCCAGCAGCCTTACCTTTGGGGGGGAGACCCAGTACTTC. Translation gives CASSLTFGGETQYF. Filled out from reference TRBV5-4 and TRBJ2-5, the complete variable domain reads ETGVTQSPTHLIKTRGQQVTLRCSSQSGHNTVSWYQQALGQGPQFIFQYYREEENGRGNFPPRFSGLQFPNYSSELNVNALELDDSALYLCASSLTFGGETQYFGPGTRLLVL.

The chain employs TRBV6-5 and TRBJ1-3; the D gene is possibly TRBD1 (6 bases). This CDR3 has 14 amino acids. The V gene's germline CDR1 is MNHEY and CDR2 SVGAGI. V dropped 6 bases and J dropped 3 bases, with 12 bases sitting between them. The CDR3: CASRQGVVGNTIYF. Here the CDR3 DNA reads TGTGCCAGCAGACAGGGAGTAGTTGGAAACACCATATATTTT.

V usage is TRBV9 and J usage is TRBJ2-5, with D hard to call. Trimming took 0 bases from V and 7 from J, leaving 16 bases between them. This CDR3 contains 15 residues. Germline-derived CDR1 and CDR2 are SGDLS and YYNGEE. CDR3 sequence reads: CASSVDPEPDGTQYF. The CDR3 nucleotides read TGTGCCAGCAGCGTAGACCCGGAGCCCGACGGGACCCAGTACTTC.

The rearrangement uses TRBV10-3 and TRBJ1-2, with a tentative D call TRBD1 (5 bases). The CDR3 has 14 amino acids. V lost 0 bases, J lost 4 bases, and 9 bases lay in between. Germline CDR1 ENHRY, CDR2 SYGVKD. CDR3 sequence (DNA): TGTGCCATCAGTGAGTCTCGGGGGAGCTATGGCTACACCTTC. Residues: CAISESRGSYGYTF.

This chain links TRBV15 with TRBJ2-1; D gene unclear. V was cut by 3 bases and J by 8 bases, with 14 bases left in between. Germline CDR1 is LNHNV and CDR2 is YYDKDF (reference sequence). The CDR3 covers 14 residues. The CDR3 bases are TGTGCCACCAGCAGTGATACTCTGGTAGATGAGCAGTTCTTC. Translating it yields CATSSDTLVDEQFF.

CDR3 region: CASSPGEADTQYF. The CDR3 DNA reads as TGCGCCAGCAGCCCGGGAGAGGCAGATACGCAGTATTTT. The chain has TRBV4-3 and TRBJ2-3; maybe TRBD2 (6 bases). Germline V CDR1 and CDR2: LGHNA, YSLEER. This CDR3 has 13 residues. Deletions cut 4 bases from V and 4 bases from J, with 9 bases between.

This clone came up a few times. The genes are TRBV7-2 and TRBJ1-4, with D perhaps matching TRBD1 (5 bases). Looked up from germline, CDR1 is SGHTA and CDR2 is FQGNSA. The V gene lost 3 bases and the J gene lost 1 base, with 9 bases spanning the gap. The CDR3 has 15 amino acids. CDR3 DNA: TGTGCCAGCAGCTTCCTCGGGGGAACTAATGAAAAACTGTTTTTT. Amino acids: CASSFLGGTNEKLFF.